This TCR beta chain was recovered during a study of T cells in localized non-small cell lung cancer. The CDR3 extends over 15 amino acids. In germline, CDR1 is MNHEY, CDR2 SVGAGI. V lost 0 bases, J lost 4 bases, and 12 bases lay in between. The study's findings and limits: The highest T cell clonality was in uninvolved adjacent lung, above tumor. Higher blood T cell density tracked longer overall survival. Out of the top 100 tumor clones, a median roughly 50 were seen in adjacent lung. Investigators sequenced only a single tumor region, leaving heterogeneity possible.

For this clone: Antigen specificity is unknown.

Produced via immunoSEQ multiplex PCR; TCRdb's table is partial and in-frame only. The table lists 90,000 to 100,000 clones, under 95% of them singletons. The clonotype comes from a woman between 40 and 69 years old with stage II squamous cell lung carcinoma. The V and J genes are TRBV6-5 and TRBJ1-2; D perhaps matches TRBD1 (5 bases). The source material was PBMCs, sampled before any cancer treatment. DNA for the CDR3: TGTGCCAGCAGTTACTCGAAGACAGTCTTCTATGGCTACACCTTC. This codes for CASSYSKTVFYGYTF.